The 32 T cell receptor beta chains reported below all come from one sample, sequenced in a study of CD8+ T cells in alopecia areata. Treatment noted: oral pan-JAK inhibitor, 5-10 mg twice daily. It was cDNA, reverse transcribed from extracted RNA, that served as the sequencing template. Profiling relied on immunoSEQ multiplex PCR, and the TCRdb table lists in-frame clones only, not all of them. This table has tens of thousands of clones, around 60% appearing once. This material consisted of CD8+ T cells sorted from blood, taken at week 24, from a patient treated with tofacitinib. These receptors originate from a human donor with alopecia areata.

The rearrangement uses TRBV2 and TRBJ2-1; D perhaps matches TRBD2 (5 bases). The CDR3 is 14 residues long. Trimming pared 7 bases from V and 8 bases from J, leaving 18 bases between. CDR1 SNHLY and CDR2 FYNNEI come from the germline V gene. CDR3 nucleotides: TGTGCCAGCACAGAAACTAGACTATCGGATGAGCAGTTCTTC. This gives the protein CASTETRLSDEQFF.

This rearrangement joins TRBV30 to TRBJ2-7; either TRBD1 or TRBD2 may supply D (5 bases each). This CDR3 has 13 amino acids. Trimming shortened V by 1 base and J by 1 base, and 8 bases separated the two germline ends. Germline-derived CDR1 and CDR2 are GTSNPN and SVGIG (reference sequence). DNA of the CDR3: TGTGCCTGGAGTGCCTGGGGGTCCTACGAGCAGTACTTC. This codes for CAWSAWGSYEQYF. The full variable domain, in which reference TRBV30 and TRBJ2-7 provide the parts outside the CDR3, is SQTIHQWPATLVQPVGSPLSLECTVEGTSNPNLYWYRQAAGRGLQLLFYSVGIGQISSEVPQNLSASRPQDRQFILSSKKLLLSDSGFYLCAWSAWGSYEQYFGPGTRLTVT.

The chain links TRBV9 to TRBJ2-1, with a tentative D call TRBD1 (5 bases). The germline V gene has CDR1 SGDLS and CDR2 YYNGEE. The CDR3 contains 15 residues. V lost 0 bases and J lost 0, with 7 bases in between. As DNA, the CDR3 is TGTGCCAGCAGCGTAGAAGACAGCTCCTACAATGAGCAGTTCTTC. Translated: CASSVEDSSYNEQFF.

This chain connects TRBV4-3 to TRBJ2-7; D possibly uses TRBD1 or TRBD2 (6 bases each). V was pared by 2 bases and J by 7 bases, with 21 bases between. CDR3 length: 16 residues. CDR1 LGHNA and CDR2 YSLEER come from the germline V gene. The CDR3 DNA follows: TGCGCCAGCAGCCAATTCACGGGGGCTCTTATGGGGGAGCAGTACTTC. Protein sequence: CASSQFTGALMGEQYF.

The chain has TRBV9 and TRBJ1-2; 8 nucleotides match TRBD1. With V trimmed by 3 bases and J by 4 bases, 5 bases remained unmatched. The CDR3 runs 14 residues. Per the germline V gene, CDR1 is SGDLS and CDR2 is YYNGEE. CDR3 amino acids: CASSAQGQVYGYTF. Here the CDR3 DNA reads TGTGCCAGCAGCGCACAGGGACAGGTCTATGGCTACACCTTC.

CDR3 protein: CASSVDQGQGAADTQYF. DNA of the CDR3: TGTGCCAGCAGCGTAGATCAGGGACAGGGGGCTGCGGATACGCAGTATTTT. The gene calls are TRBV9 and TRBJ2-3, with 12 nucleotides matching TRBD1. V dropped 0 bases and J dropped 6; count of bases not matched to a gene: 8. Germline V gene data show CDR1 as SGDLS and CDR2 as YYNGEE. The CDR3 contains 17 residues.

The rearrangement joins TRBV7-9 to TRBJ2-6; D is unresolved. The V and J ends lost 5 bases and 0 bases respectively, with 8 bases between them. CDR1 and CDR2 (germline): SEHNR, FQNEAQ (reference sequence). The CDR3 extends over 15 amino acids. The CDR3 protein is CASSITLSGANVLTF. The CDR3 DNA reads TGTGCCAGCAGCATCACACTCTCTGGGGCCAACGTCCTGACTTTC.

This chain links TRBV29-1 with TRBJ2-7, with D possibly called TRBD1 or TRBD2 (5 bases each). In germline, CDR1 is SQVTM, CDR2 ANQGSEA. V was shortened by 8 bases and J by 1 base, with 15 bases between the two germline ends. The CDR3 is 13 residues long. CDR3 DNA sequence: TGCAGCACCCGGGACGGCGGATCCTACGAGCAGTACTTC. Amino acid sequence: CSTRDGGSYEQYF.

The rearrangement uses TRBV23-1 and TRBJ1-3; D is ambiguous. TRBV23-1 is noted as an ORF with a role that remains uncertain. V shed 4 bases and J shed 4 bases, with 5 bases lying between them. The CDR3 spans 12 residues. CDR3 residues: CASSLSGNTIYF. CDR3 coding DNA: TGCGCCAGCAGTCTCTCCGGAAACACCATATATTTT.

This rearrangement joins TRBV7-9 to TRBJ2-1; D is unclear. V lost 5 bases and J 3 bases, leaving 11 bases between the germline ends. The CDR3 totals 14 residues. Germline V gene lookup returns CDR1 SEHNR and CDR2 FQNEAQ (reference sequence). CDR3 DNA sequence: TGTGCCAGCAGCAGCGTCGCAGTCTACAATGAGCAGTTCTTC. Translation: CASSSVAVYNEQFF.

This clone occurred a few times. At one boundary the junction diverges from the germline segment, which might be a read error. This chain uses TRBV2 with TRBJ2-1; 7 bases align to TRBD2. The CDR3 length is 14 residues. Germline V gives CDR1 SNHLY, CDR2 FYNNEI. CDR3 nucleotides: TGTGCCAGCAGCGAAGGGGCGGGGGTAAGAGAGCAGTTCTTC. The encoded protein is CASSEGAGVREQFF.

The chain uses TRBV6-5 and TRBJ2-6; no firm D call. Germline V CDR1 and CDR2: MNHEY, SVGAGI. Trimming cost V 2 bases and J 0 bases, with 8 bases left between them. The CDR3 loop spans 16 amino acids. CDR3: CASSYKGHSGANVLTF. CDR3 nucleotides: TGTGCCAGCAGTTACAAAGGGCACTCTGGGGCCAACGTCCTGACTTTC.

The chain has TRBV13 and TRBJ2-2, with TRBD1 matching over 11 bases. The junction had 23 bases not matched to a gene; V was cut back by 5 bases and J by 6 bases. CDR1 and CDR2 from the germline V gene are PRHDT and FYEKMQ (reference sequence). This CDR3 is built from 21 residues. CDR3 nucleotides: TGTGCCAGCAGCCCAACGCCCGCGGACAGGGGGCCTTTGAAATCCTCCGGGGAGCTGTTTTTT. It is translated as CASSPTPADRGPLKSSGELFF.

This rearrangement joins TRBV19 to TRBJ2-1; 8 nucleotides line up with TRBD1. The CDR3 is 18 amino acids. V gave up 1 base and J gave up 6 bases; unmatched junction bases: 14. Germline CDR1 is LNHDA and CDR2 is SQIVND (reference sequence). CDR3 loop: CASSIATGGWRSLNEQFF. As DNA, the CDR3 is TGTGCCAGTAGTATAGCCACAGGGGGATGGCGGTCCCTCAATGAGCAGTTCTTC.

This clone showed up just a few times. The chain is built from TRBV7-2 and TRBJ1-2; no firm D call. Deletions cut 3 bases from V and 1 base from J, with 6 bases between. Germline V gives CDR1 SGHTA, CDR2 FQGNSA. The CDR3 is 13 residues long. The CDR3 nucleotides read TGTGCCAGCAGCTTCGGTATTAACTATGGCTACACCTTC. This translates into CASSFGINYGYTF.

The chain joins TRBV6-6 to TRBJ1-1; possible D gene TRBD1, 5 bases. The germline CDR1 and CDR2 sequences are MNHNY and SVGAGI (reference sequence). V lost 6 bases and J 2 bases, leaving 13 bases between the germline ends. This CDR3 has 14 residues. CDR3 residues: CASSLDTLNTEAFF. CDR3 nucleotide sequence: TGTGCCAGCAGCTTGGACACCTTAAACACTGAAGCTTTCTTT.

The chain combines TRBV19 with TRBJ2-5, with 11 bases identical to TRBD1. The CDR3 length is 17 residues. The V gene end was trimmed by 5 bases and the J gene end by 3 bases; junction bases not matched to a gene: 11. The germline gives CDR1 LNHDA, CDR2 SQIVND (reference sequence). This chain's CDR3 is CASSDPGQGGFEETQYF. The CDR3 region has the DNA TGTGCCAGTAGTGATCCGGGACAGGGGGGATTCGAAGAGACCCAGTACTTC. The variable domain in full, completed from reference TRBV19 and TRBJ2-5, reads DGGITQSPKYLFRKEGQNVTLSCEQNLNHDAMYWYRQDPGQGLRLIYYSQIVNDFQKGDIAEGYSVSREKKESFPLTVTSAQKNPTAFYLCASSDPGQGGFEETQYFGPGTRLLVL.

V usage is TRBV27 and J usage is TRBJ1-5; TRBD1 matches 7 bases. With 5 bases clipped from V and 5 bases from J, the junction kept 6 bases outside the gene matches. CDR1 and CDR2 (germline): MNHEY, SMNVEV (reference sequence). CDR3 size: 14 residues. This CDR3 is CASSVQGTDQPQHF. Written as DNA, the CDR3 is TGTGCCAGCAGTGTACAGGGGACTGATCAGCCCCAGCATTTT.

This chain uses TRBV15 with TRBJ2-3; tentative D call: TRBD2 (5 bases). With 1 base removed from V and 1 base from J, the gap between germline ends came to 9 bases. CDR3 length: 15 amino acids. Germline CDR1 reads LNHNV; CDR2 reads YYDKDF (reference sequence). This CDR3 reads CATSRVVGGTDTQYF. Here the CDR3 DNA reads TGTGCCACCAGCAGAGTTGTGGGAGGCACAGATACGCAGTATTTT.

The chain employs TRBV6-6 and TRBJ2-7; D remains ambiguous. CDR3 length: 12 residues. V lost 4 bases, J lost 5 bases, and 9 bases lay in between. Germline CDR1 is MNHNY and CDR2 is SVGAGI (reference sequence). CDR3 nucleotide sequence: TGTGCCAGCAGTTCTCTTTGGGACGAGCAGTACTTC. As protein: CASSSLWDEQYF.

The CDR3 protein is CSVVVVWRERVDTQYF. Written as DNA, the CDR3 is TGCAGCGTTGTGGTTGTTTGGCGGGAGCGGGTAGATACGCAGTATTTT. The gene calls are TRBV29-1 and TRBJ2-3, with TRBD2 identical over 7 bases. Germline trimming cut 4 bases from V and 5 bases from J; bases unmatched to any gene: 15. The CDR3 runs 16 residues. Germline values: CDR1 SQVTM, CDR2 ANQGSEA.

V gene TRBV25-1 combines with J gene TRBJ2-3; 7 nucleotides align to TRBD2. With V trimmed by 2 bases and J by 14 bases, 13 bases remained unmatched. This CDR3 has 14 residues. Germline V gives CDR1 MGHDK, CDR2 SYGVNS. The CDR3 region is CASSEAELAEPGYF. The DNA of the CDR3 is TGTGCCAGCAGTGAAGCGGAGCTAGCGGAGCCCGGGTATTTT. Together with reference TRBV25-1 and TRBJ2-3, the CDR3 gives the full variable domain: EADIYQTPRYLVIGTGKKITLECSQTMGHDKMYWYQQDPGMELHLIHYSYGVNSTEKGDLSSESTVSRIRTEHFPLTLESARPSHTSQYLCASSEAELAEPGYFGPGTRLTVL.

V and J are TRBV6-6 and TRBJ2-1; the match to TRBD1 covers 8 bases. J was trimmed by 7 bases and V by 5 bases; bases with no gene match: 7. The length of the CDR3 is 14 residues. From germline, CDR1 is MNHNY and CDR2 SVGAGI (reference sequence). DNA for the CDR3: TGTGCCAGCAGTGACCGGACAGGGTATAATGAGCAGTTCTTC. It encodes CASSDRTGYNEQFF.

The chain joins TRBV5-4 to TRBJ1-3, with D unclear. Trimming shortened V by 0 bases and J by 7 bases, and 2 bases separated the two germline ends. CDR1 and CDR2 (germline): SGHNT, YYREEE (reference sequence). This CDR3 contains 11 residues. CDR3 amino acids: CASSLDNTIYF. CDR3 bases: TGTGCCAGCAGCTTGGACAACACCATATATTTT.

The chain recombines TRBV13 with TRBJ1-3; 7 nucleotides agree with TRBD1. The germline V gene encodes CDR1 PRHDT and CDR2 FYEKMQ (reference sequence). Trimming removed 5 bases from V and 0 bases from J; junction bases left unmatched: 7. The CDR3 runs 16 residues. CDR3 sequence (DNA): TGTGCCAGCAGCACCCGGGACAGCGACTCTGGAAACACCATATATTTT. It is translated as CASSTRDSDSGNTIYF.

The V gene is TRBV4-3, the J gene TRBJ2-7; tentative D call: TRBD2 (5 bases). V lost 0 bases, J lost 0 bases, and 9 bases lay in between. The CDR3 sequence is 15 residues long. Germline loops: CDR1 LGHNA, CDR2 YSLEER. CDR3 DNA: TGCGCCAGCAGCCAAGAGGCTAGCCACTCCTACGAGCAGTACTTC. Its translation: CASSQEASHSYEQYF.

This clone occurred a few times. The V call is TRBV13, the J call TRBJ1-2; no clear D gene. Looked up from germline, CDR1 is PRHDT and CDR2 is FYEKMQ (reference sequence). Between the trimmed V and J ends, which lost 2 bases and 4 bases, there was a span of 11 bases. There are 14 residues in the CDR3. The CDR3 here is CASSLSLERYGYTF. CDR3 in DNA: TGTGCCAGCAGCTTAAGTCTGGAACGCTATGGCTACACCTTC.

This chain uses TRBV5-6 with TRBJ2-7; weak D call: TRBD2 (6 bases). The V and J ends lost 2 bases and 4 bases respectively, with 10 bases between them. The CDR3 sequence is 13 residues long. Germline V gene data show CDR1 as SGHDT and CDR2 as YYEEEE. DNA for the CDR3: TGTGCCAGCAGCTTCACCGGGGGTTACGAGCAGTACTTC. This sequence encodes CASSFTGGYEQYF.

J is TRBJ2-2 and V is TRBV6-5; 8 nucleotides line up with TRBD1. The CDR3 length is 15 residues. The V gene's germline CDR1 is MNHEY and CDR2 SVGAGI. J lost 1 base, V lost 5 bases, and 3 bases had no gene match. CDR3 DNA: TGTGCCAGCAGTCCCGGGACAGGGAACACCGGGGAGCTGTTTTTT. Residues: CASSPGTGNTGELFF.

In its sample, this clone was seen once. V gene TRBV5-6 combines with J gene TRBJ2-2, with 11 bases matching TRBD2. CDR3 size: 19 residues. The germline gives CDR1 SGHDT, CDR2 YYEEEE. V lost 2 bases, J lost 2 bases, and 11 bases stayed unmatched. This CDR3 is CASSFGTSGPSTNTGELFF. The CDR3 DNA is TGTGCCAGCAGCTTCGGGACTAGCGGACCAAGCACTAACACCGGGGAGCTGTTTTTT.

This sequence joins TRBV25-1 and TRBJ1-2; perhaps TRBD1 as D (5 bases). The CDR3 length is 15 residues. The V and J ends lost 5 bases and 7 bases respectively, with 20 bases between them. The germline V gene has CDR1 MGHDK and CDR2 SYGVNS. In nucleotides, the CDR3 is TGTGCCAGCAGTCGCGGTGTGGTGCTTCAGGGTGGCTACACCTTC. Amino acid sequence: CASSRGVVLQGGYTF.

This sequence joins TRBV7-3 and TRBJ2-1; D is ambiguous. V gave up 4 bases and J gave up 8 bases, with 18 bases separating them. The CDR3 length is 15 residues. Germline CDR1 reads SGHTA; CDR2 reads FQGTGA. The CDR3 reads CASSSLPAIVDEQFF. For the CDR3, the DNA is TGTGCCAGCAGCTCACTACCCGCCATAGTCGATGAGCAGTTCTTC.